This T cell receptor beta chain originates from a study of cytomegalovirus exposure and HLA in healthy donors. Study results and limitations: Whilst most TCR sequences proved rare, a subset of public TCRs occurred across many donors.

The PCR made use of 60 Vbeta and 13 Jbeta primers. The data were produced by immunoSEQ multiplex PCR, yet TCRdb's version contains in-frame clones alone and is incomplete. The data hold 130,000 or so clones, with 70% to 75% observed a single time. Turning to this clone: Its antigen is currently unknown.

This TCR was sampled from a woman aged 40 to 50 in good health and CMV-seropositive. Material: PBMCs.

CDR3 residues: CASSSQTGSGFNEQFF. The CDR3, as DNA: TGTGCCAGCAGCTCCCAGACAGGTTCGGGGTTTAATGAGCAGTTCTTC. This chain links TRBV7-2 with TRBJ2-1; D is possibly TRBD1 (6 bases). The CDR3 is made up of 16 amino acids. The germline CDR1 and CDR2 sequences are SGHTA and FQGNSA. Trimming cost V 4 bases and J 7 bases, with 20 bases left between them.